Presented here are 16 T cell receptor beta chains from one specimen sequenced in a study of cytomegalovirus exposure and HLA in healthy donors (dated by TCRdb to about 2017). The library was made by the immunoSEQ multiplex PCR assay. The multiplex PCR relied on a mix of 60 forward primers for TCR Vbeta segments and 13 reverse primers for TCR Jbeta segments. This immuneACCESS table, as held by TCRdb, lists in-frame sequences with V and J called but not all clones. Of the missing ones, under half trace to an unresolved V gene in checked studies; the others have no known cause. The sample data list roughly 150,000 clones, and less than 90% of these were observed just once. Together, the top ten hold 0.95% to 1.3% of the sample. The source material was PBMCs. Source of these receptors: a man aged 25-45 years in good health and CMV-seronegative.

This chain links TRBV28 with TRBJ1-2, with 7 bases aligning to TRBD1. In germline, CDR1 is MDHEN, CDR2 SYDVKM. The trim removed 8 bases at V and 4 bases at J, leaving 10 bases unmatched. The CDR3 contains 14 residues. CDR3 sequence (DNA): TGTGCCAGCCAAGAGGGACAGAGGGGCTATGGCTACACCTTC. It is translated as CASQEGQRGYGYTF.

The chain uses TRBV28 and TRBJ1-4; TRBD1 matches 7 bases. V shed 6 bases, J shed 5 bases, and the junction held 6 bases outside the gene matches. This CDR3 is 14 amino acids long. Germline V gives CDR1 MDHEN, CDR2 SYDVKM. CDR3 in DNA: TGTGCCAGCAGCAAACAGGGGTTAAATGAAAAACTGTTTTTT. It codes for CASSKQGLNEKLFF.

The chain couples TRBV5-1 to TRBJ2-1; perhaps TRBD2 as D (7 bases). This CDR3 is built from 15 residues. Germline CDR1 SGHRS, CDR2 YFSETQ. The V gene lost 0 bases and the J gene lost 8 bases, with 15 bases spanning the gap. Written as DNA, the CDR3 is TGCGCCAGCAGCTTGGAGGGGGGGCGCGTAGATGAGCAGTTCTTC. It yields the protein CASSLEGGRVDEQFF.

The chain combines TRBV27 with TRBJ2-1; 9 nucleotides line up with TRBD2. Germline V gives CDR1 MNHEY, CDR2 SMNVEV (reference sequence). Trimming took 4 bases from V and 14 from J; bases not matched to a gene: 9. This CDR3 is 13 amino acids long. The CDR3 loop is CASSSRDSGREFF. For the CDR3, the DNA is TGTGCCAGCAGTTCACGAGATAGCGGGAGAGAGTTCTTC.

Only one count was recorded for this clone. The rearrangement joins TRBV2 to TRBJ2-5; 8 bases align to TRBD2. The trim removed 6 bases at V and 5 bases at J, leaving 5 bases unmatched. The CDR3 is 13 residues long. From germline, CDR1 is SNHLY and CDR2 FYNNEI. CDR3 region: CASSGLAAETQYF. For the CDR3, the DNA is TGTGCCAGCAGCGGACTAGCCGCTGAGACCCAGTACTTC.

CDR3 nucleotide sequence: TGTGCCAGCAGCGTAGGCAGGATATTCGATACGCAGTATTTT. Amino acid sequence: CASSVGRIFDTQYF. The chain has TRBV9 and TRBJ2-3, with D uncertain. This CDR3 region has 14 residues. V was pared by 0 bases and J by 6 bases, with 11 bases between. In germline, CDR1 is SGDLS, CDR2 YYNGEE.

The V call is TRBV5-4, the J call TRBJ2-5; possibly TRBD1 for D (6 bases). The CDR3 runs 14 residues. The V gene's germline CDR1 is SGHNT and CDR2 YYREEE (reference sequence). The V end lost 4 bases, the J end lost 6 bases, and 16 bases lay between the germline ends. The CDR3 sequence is CASSLVAGAQTQYF. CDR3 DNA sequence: TGTGCCAGCAGCCTCGTCGCAGGGGCGCAGACCCAGTACTTC.

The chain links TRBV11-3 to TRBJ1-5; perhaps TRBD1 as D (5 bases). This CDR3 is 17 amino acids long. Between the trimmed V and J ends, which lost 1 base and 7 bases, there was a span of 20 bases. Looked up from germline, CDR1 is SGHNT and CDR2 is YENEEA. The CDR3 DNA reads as TGTGCCAGCAGCTTAGGTGGCAGGGTAACTTGGAGACAGCCCCAGCATTTT. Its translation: CASSLGGRVTWRQPQHF.

The CDR3 coding sequence is TGCGCCAGCAGCTTGGTACCCGGGGTGAGGAAGGAGACCCAGTACTTC. It specifies CASSLVPGVRKETQYF. This chain joins TRBV5-1 and TRBJ2-5, with D perhaps TRBD2 (5 bases). The CDR3 spans 16 residues. V lost 0 bases and J 5 bases, leaving 17 bases between the germline ends. The germline gives CDR1 SGHRS, CDR2 YFSETQ.

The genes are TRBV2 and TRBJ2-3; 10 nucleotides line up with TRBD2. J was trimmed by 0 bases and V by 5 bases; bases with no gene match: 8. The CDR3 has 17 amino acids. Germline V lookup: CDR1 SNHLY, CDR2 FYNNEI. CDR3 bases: TGTGCCAGCAGTCGTCCGCGAGCGGGGGGGAGCACAGATACGCAGTATTTT. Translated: CASSRPRAGGSTDTQYF.

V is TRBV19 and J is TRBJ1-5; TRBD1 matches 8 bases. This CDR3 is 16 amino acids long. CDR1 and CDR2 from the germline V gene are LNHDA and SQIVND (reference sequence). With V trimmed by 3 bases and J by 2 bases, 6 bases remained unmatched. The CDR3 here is CASSIWTGLGNQPQHF. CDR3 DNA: TGTGCCAGTAGTATCTGGACAGGGTTGGGCAATCAGCCCCAGCATTTT. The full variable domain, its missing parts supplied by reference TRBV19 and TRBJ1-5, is DGGITQSPKYLFRKEGQNVTLSCEQNLNHDAMYWYRQDPGQGLRLIYYSQIVNDFQKGDIAEGYSVSREKKESFPLTVTSAQKNPTAFYLCASSIWTGLGNQPQHFGDGTRLSIL.

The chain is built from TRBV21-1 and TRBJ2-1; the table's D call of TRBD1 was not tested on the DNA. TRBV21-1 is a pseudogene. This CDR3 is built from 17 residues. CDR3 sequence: CASSKVRTGFSYNEQFF. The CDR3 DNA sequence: TGTGCCAGCAGCAAAGTTAGGACAGGGTTTTCCTACAATGAGCAGTTCTTC.

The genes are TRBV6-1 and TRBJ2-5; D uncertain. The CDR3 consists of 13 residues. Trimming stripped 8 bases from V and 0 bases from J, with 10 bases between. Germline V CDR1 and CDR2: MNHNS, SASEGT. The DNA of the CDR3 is TGTGCCAGCTATAACAGACACCAAGAGACCCAGTACTTC. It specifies CASYNRHQETQYF.

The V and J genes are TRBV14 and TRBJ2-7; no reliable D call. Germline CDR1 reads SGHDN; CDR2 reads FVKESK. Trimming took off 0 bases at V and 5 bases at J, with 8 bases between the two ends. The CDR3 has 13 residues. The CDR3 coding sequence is TGTGCCAGCAGCCAAGATCGGGTAAACGAGCAGTACTTC. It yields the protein CASSQDRVNEQYF. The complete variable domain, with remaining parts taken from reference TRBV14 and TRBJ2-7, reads EAGVTQFPSHSVIEKGQTVTLRCDPISGHDNLYWYRRVMGKEIKFLLHFVKESKQDESGMPNNRFLAERTGGTYSTLKVQPAELEDSGVYFCASSQDRVNEQYFGPGTRLTVT.

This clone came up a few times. The CDR3 loop is CASTSIGGSTEAFF. The CDR3 region has the DNA TGTGCCAGCACCTCTATTGGGGGGTCCACTGAAGCTTTCTTT. This chain links TRBV27 with TRBJ1-1; D may be TRBD1 (5 bases). V shed 7 bases and J shed 4 bases, with 16 bases lying between them. The germline CDR1 and CDR2 sequences are MNHEY and SMNVEV (reference sequence). The CDR3 length is 14 residues.

In DNA, the CDR3 is TGTGCCAGCAACCACAGGAGCGGGGTCGCCGGGGAGCTGTTTTTT. It translates to CASNHRSGVAGELFF. J is TRBJ2-2 and V is TRBV7-2, with 7 bases identical to TRBD2. CDR1 SGHTA and CDR2 FQGNSA come from the germline V gene. Germline trimming cut 7 bases from V and 6 bases from J; bases unmatched to any gene: 11. The CDR3 length is 15 residues.